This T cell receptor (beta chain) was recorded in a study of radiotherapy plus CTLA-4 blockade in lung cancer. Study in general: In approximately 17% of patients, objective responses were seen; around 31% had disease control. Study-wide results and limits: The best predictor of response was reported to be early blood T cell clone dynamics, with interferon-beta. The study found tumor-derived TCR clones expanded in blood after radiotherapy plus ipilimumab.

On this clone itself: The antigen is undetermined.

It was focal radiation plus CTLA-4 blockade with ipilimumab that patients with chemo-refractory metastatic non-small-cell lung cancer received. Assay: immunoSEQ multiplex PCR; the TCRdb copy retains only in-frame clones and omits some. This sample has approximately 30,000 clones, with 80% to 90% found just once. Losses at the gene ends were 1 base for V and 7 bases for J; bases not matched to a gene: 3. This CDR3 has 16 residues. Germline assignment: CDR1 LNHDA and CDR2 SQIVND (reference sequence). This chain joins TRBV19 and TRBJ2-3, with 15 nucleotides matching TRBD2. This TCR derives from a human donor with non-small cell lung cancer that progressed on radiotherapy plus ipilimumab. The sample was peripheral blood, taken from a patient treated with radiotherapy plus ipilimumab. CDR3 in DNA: TGTGCCAGTAGTATAGGGACTAGCGGGGGGGCAAATACGCAGTATTTT. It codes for CASSIGTSGGANTQYF.